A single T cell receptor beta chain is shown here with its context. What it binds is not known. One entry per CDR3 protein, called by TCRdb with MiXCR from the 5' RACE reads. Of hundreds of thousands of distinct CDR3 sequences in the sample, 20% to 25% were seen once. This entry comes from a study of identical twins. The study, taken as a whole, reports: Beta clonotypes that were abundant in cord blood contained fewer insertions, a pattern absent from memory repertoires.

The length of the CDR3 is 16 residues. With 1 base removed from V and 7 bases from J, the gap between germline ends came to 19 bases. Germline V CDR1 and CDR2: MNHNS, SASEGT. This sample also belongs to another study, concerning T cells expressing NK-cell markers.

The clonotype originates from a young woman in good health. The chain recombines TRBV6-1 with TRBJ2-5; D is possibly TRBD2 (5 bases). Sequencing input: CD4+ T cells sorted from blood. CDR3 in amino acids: CASSEEIVMASGTQYF. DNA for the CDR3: TGTGCCAGCAGTGAAGAGATAGTGATGGCAAGCGGGACCCAGTACTTC.